This T cell receptor (beta chain) was sequenced for a study of tumor-infiltrating lymphocytes in primary liver carcinoma. Overall study context: Patients underwent surgical resection for primary liver carcinoma.

Both blood RNA, taken from unsorted whole blood, and germline DNA were extracted. Four milliliters of peripheral blood were gathered ahead of the operation. A constant-region primer primed TCR beta cDNA synthesis from 400 to 550 ng of total RNA. Three rounds of nested multiplex PCR with slightly modified ARM-PCR produced TCR beta libraries. Amplification in the first two PCR rounds was performed using TRBV1-TRBV30 forward primers and a C-beta reverse primer for 10 cycles each. In TCRdb, the multiplex PCR reads were re-called with MiXCR into one record per CDR3 protein. Of roughly 180,000 distinct CDR3 sequences listed, 60% are singletons. Ten or more counts support this clonotype. Germline CDR1 is MNHEY and CDR2 is SVGAGI. The ends were cut back, 0 bases at V and 15 bases at J, with 15 bases in the middle. The length of the CDR3 is 13 residues.

The TCR originated in a man aged 35-49 years with primary liver carcinoma and hepatitis B virus infection. Material for sequencing was peripheral blood. The gene calls are TRBV6-5 and TRBJ2-1; D ambiguous. Here the CDR3 reads CASSYSSRGPRFF. CDR3 nucleotides: TGTGCCAGCAGTTACTCGAGTCGTGGACCCAGGTTCTTC.